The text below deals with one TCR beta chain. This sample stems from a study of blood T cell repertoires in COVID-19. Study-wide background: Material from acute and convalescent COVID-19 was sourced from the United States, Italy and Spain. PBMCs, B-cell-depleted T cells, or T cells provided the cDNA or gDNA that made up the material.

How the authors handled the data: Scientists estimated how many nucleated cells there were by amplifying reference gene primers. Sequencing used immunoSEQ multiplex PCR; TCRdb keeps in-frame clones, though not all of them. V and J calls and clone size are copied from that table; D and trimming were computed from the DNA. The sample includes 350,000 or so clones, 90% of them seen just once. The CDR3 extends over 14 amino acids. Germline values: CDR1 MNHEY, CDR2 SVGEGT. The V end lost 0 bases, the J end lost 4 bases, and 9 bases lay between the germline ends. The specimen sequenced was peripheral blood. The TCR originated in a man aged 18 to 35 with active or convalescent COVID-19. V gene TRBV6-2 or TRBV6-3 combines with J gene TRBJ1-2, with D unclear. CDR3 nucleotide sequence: TGTGCCAGCAGTTACTCGAAGTTAGTCTATGGCTACACCTTC. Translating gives CASSYSKLVYGYTF.